Shown below are 15 T cell receptor beta chains from a single sample sequenced in a study of blood T cell repertoires in COVID-19 (dated by TCRdb to about 2020). The method behind the library was the immunoSEQ multiplex PCR assay. Drawn from immuneACCESS, this table holds only the in-frame rearrangements with V and J called that TCRdb kept. Clones are partly lost; checked studies trace under half to an unresolved V gene and leave the rest unexplained. The sample has a few hundred thousand clones on record, roughly 80% of them singletons. The top ten clones comprise 3.4% of the sample. Sequencing used peripheral blood. Source of these receptors: a woman under 30 with acute or convalescent COVID-19.

The V call is TRBV28, the J call TRBJ2-7; D perhaps matches TRBD1 (6 bases). Between the trimmed V and J ends, which lost 5 bases and 6 bases, there was a span of 11 bases. This CDR3 comprises 12 residues. CDR1 is MDHEN, CDR2 SYDVKM, per germline. The CDR3 is CASSRWGREQYF. CDR3 sequence (DNA): TGTGCCAGCAGTAGGTGGGGGCGCGAGCAGTACTTC.

The CDR3 bases are TGTGCCAGCAGCCAAGAGCGGGACAGGGGTAAAGGAAACACCATATATTTT. Protein sequence: CASSQERDRGKGNTIYF. The gene calls are TRBV4-2 and TRBJ1-3; 10 positions match TRBD1. CDR1 is LGHNA and CDR2 is YNFKEQ in the germline V gene. The CDR3 loop spans 17 amino acids. After removal of 0 bases from V and 4 bases from J, the junction contained 6 bases not matched to a gene.

J is TRBJ2-7 and V is TRBV14; maybe TRBD2 (6 bases). The CDR3 is 15 residues long. The V gene's germline CDR1 is SGHDN and CDR2 FVKESK. Trimming cost V 1 base and J 5 bases, with 15 bases left between them. CDR3 sequence: CASSQVQREVHEQYF. In DNA form, the CDR3 reads TGTGCCAGCAGCCAAGTTCAGAGGGAGGTCCACGAGCAGTACTTC.

The chain couples TRBV6-5 to TRBJ1-1; the D is unclear. This CDR3 contains 14 residues. V shed 1 base and J shed 0 bases, with 6 bases lying between them. Germline CDR1 MNHEY, CDR2 SVGAGI. CDR3 in amino acids: CASSYWRLNTEAFF. CDR3 nucleotides: TGTGCCAGCAGTTACTGGCGGTTGAACACTGAAGCTTTCTTT.

This rearrangement joins TRBV5-3 to TRBJ2-2; tentatively, D is TRBD2 (5 bases). TRBV5-3 is an ORF for which the function is uncertain. V lost 5 bases to trimming and J lost 6 bases, with 17 bases between them. The CDR3 covers 15 residues. The CDR3 sequence: CARSHLDFIPGELFF. The CDR3 DNA follows: TGTGCCAGAAGTCATCTGGACTTTATCCCCGGGGAGCTGTTTTTT.

The chain combines TRBV29-1 with TRBJ2-1; 9 positions agree with TRBD2. This CDR3 contains 14 residues. The V segment lost 3 bases and the J segment 6 bases; nucleotides outside the gene matches: 6. Germline values: CDR1 SQVTM, CDR2 ANQGSEA. CDR3 protein: CSVDWLAGINEQFF. The CDR3 DNA is TGCAGCGTTGATTGGCTAGCGGGAATCAATGAGCAGTTCTTC.

The chain couples TRBV21-1 to TRBJ2-1; the tabulated D call, TRBD1, remains unverified against the DNA. TRBV21-1 is designated a pseudogene. This CDR3 contains 17 residues. DNA for the CDR3: TGTGCCAGCAGCTCGCGCCAGGGGGACCCAACTCATATTGAGCAGTTCTTC. Amino acids: CASSSRQGDPTHIEQFF.

The chain has TRBV7-2 and TRBJ2-7, with D possibly being TRBD2 (7 bases). Germline V gene sequence: CDR1 SGHTA, CDR2 FQGNSA. Trimming took off 10 bases at V and 4 bases at J, with 17 bases between the two ends. The CDR3 runs 13 residues. The CDR3 coding sequence is TGTGCCACCACCTTAGGGGGAGGGTACGAGCAGTACTTC. Its translation is CATTLGGGYEQYF.

This chain joins TRBV4-3 and TRBJ2-7; 8 nucleotides agree with TRBD2. CDR1 is LGHNA, CDR2 YSLEER, per germline. Trimming at V came to 0 bases and at J to 5 bases, leaving 12 bases not matched to a gene. This CDR3 contains 17 residues. The CDR3 nucleotides read TGCGCCAGCAGCCAAGAAAGGCCCCTGGCGGGAGGTCACGAGCAGTACTTC. The encoded protein is CASSQERPLAGGHEQYF.

This clone was seen a single time. The V and J genes are TRBV7-6 and TRBJ2-3; the match to TRBD2 covers 12 bases. Germline V lookup: CDR1 SGHVS, CDR2 FNYEAQ. V lost 1 base and J lost 2; bases outside the gene matches: 4. The CDR3 is 17 amino acids. The CDR3 coding sequence is TGTGCCAGCAGCTTAGAGGGGACTAGCGGGTCCACAGATACGCAGTATTTT. Its translation is CASSLEGTSGSTDTQYF.

This chain connects TRBV6-6 to TRBJ1-2; D gene uncertain. V lost 2 bases and J lost 1, with 5 bases in between. Germline V CDR1 and CDR2: MNHNY, SVGAGI (reference sequence). The CDR3 length is 13 residues. CDR3 sequence reads: CASSYDSNYGYTF. The CDR3 DNA sequence: TGTGCCAGCAGTTACGATAGTAACTATGGCTACACCTTC.

V and J are TRBV10-3 and TRBJ1-1; perhaps TRBD1 as D (5 bases). CDR3 length: 14 amino acids. The germline V gene encodes CDR1 ENHRY and CDR2 SYGVKD. V shed 11 bases and J shed 4 bases, with 20 bases lying between them. The CDR3 nucleotides read TGTGCCGCTTCGACAGACCCTGTTGTCACTGAAGCTTTCTTT. Translated, it gives CAASTDPVVTEAFF.

This clone was observed a few times. CDR3 region: CASSRGDSYGYTF. The CDR3 DNA follows: TGTGCCAGCTCACGAGGGGACTCCTATGGCTACACCTTC. V usage is TRBV18 and J usage is TRBJ1-2; TRBD1 might be the D (5 bases). Germline V gives CDR1 KGHSH, CDR2 LQKENI. V lost 4 bases to trimming and J lost 4 bases, with 10 bases between them. This CDR3 comprises 13 residues.

The rearrangement joins TRBV30 to TRBJ1-3, with TRBD1 as a possible D gene (5 bases). CDR3 length equals 15 residues. Germline assignment: CDR1 GTSNPN and CDR2 SVGIG (reference sequence). V was clipped by 1 base and J by 4 bases, with 14 bases between them. CDR3 sequence reads: CAWSEGLRTGNTIYF. The CDR3 coding sequence is TGTGCCTGGAGTGAGGGGCTGCGGACGGGAAACACCATATATTTT. Filled out from reference TRBV30 and TRBJ1-3, the complete variable domain reads SQTIHQWPATLVQPVGSPLSLECTVEGTSNPNLYWYRQAAGRGLQLLFYSVGIGQISSEVPQNLSASRPQDRQFILSSKKLLLSDSGFYLCAWSEGLRTGNTIYFGEGSWLTVV.

The chain is built from TRBV19 and TRBJ1-5, with 10 bases matching TRBD1. Germline V gene sequence: CDR1 LNHDA, CDR2 SQIVND (reference sequence). The CDR3 runs to 14 residues. V was clipped by 5 bases and J by 7 bases; unmatched bases: 5. CDR3 nucleotide sequence: TGTGCCAGTAGTCACCGGACAGGGGGGCAGCCCCAGCATTTT. As protein: CASSHRTGGQPQHF.